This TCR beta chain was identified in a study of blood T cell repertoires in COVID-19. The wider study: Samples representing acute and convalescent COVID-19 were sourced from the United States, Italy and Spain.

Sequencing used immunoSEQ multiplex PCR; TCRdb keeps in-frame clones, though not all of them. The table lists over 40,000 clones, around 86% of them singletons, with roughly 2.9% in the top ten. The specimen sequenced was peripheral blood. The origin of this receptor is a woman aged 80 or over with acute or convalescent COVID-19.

The CDR3 spells CASSPLRAGALYNEQFF. CDR3 bases: TGTGCCAGCAGTCCTCTCCGAGCGGGGGCGTTATACAATGAGCAGTTCTTC. This chain joins TRBV2 and TRBJ2-1; TRBD2 matches at 8 bases. CDR1 and CDR2 from the germline V gene are SNHLY and FYNNEI. The CDR3 consists of 17 residues. The V and J ends lost 5 bases and 4 bases, in that order; junction bases with no gene match: 13.